This passage covers 23 T cell receptor beta chains from one sample sequenced in a study of CD8+ T cells in alopecia areata listed by TCRdb under 2018. Interpreted using the paper, the time point label stands for: about 25 weeks on oral tofacitinib. The treatment or condition label here, explained by the study, means: oral pan-JAK inhibitor, 5-10 mg twice daily. The library was produced with the immunoSEQ multiplex PCR assay. RNA was extracted from all samples and reverse transcribed into cDNA as template for TCR sequencing. TCRdb re-hosts the immuneACCESS table, in-frame sequences only. Its copies lack some clones; in the studies checked, an unresolved V gene accounts for under half of them, and the cause for the rest is not known. The table for this sample lists around 100,000 clones; 50% to 75% of them were counted only once. 10% to 15% of the sample belongs to the ten largest clones. The sample was CD8+ T cells sorted from blood, taken at week 24, from a patient treated with tofacitinib. Receptors originate from a human donor with alopecia areata.

V usage is TRBV6-6 and J usage is TRBJ2-7; TRBD1 or TRBD2 may be the D gene (6 bases each). Germline values: CDR1 MNHNY, CDR2 SVGAGI (reference sequence). V gave up 8 bases and J gave up 6 bases, with 17 bases separating them. The CDR3 is 13 amino acids. The CDR3 is CASEVGGRGEQYF. The CDR3 nucleotides are TGTGCCAGCGAAGTGGGGGGCCGAGGCGAGCAGTACTTC.

This chain links TRBV19 with TRBJ2-5, with 15 bases fitting TRBD2. After removal of 5 bases from V and 4 bases from J, the junction contained 11 bases not matched to a gene. CDR1 is LNHDA and CDR2 is SQIVND in the germline V gene (reference sequence). The CDR3 covers 18 residues. The CDR3 DNA is TGTGCCAGTAGTGTGGGACTAGCGGGGGGTGGCATTAGAGAGACCCAGTACTTC. Amino acids: CASSVGLAGGGIRETQYF.

This chain joins TRBV11-2 and TRBJ2-7; D uncertain. CDR3 length: 13 residues. The germline V gene encodes CDR1 SGHAT and CDR2 FQNNGV. The ends were cut back, 2 bases at V and 6 bases at J, with 11 bases in the middle. CDR3: CASSLIVDGEQYF. Here the CDR3 DNA reads TGTGCCAGCAGCTTAATCGTTGATGGCGAGCAGTACTTC.

This clone was detected a few times. This sequence joins TRBV4-3 and TRBJ2-3; D is ambiguous. Germline V gene sequence: CDR1 LGHNA, CDR2 YSLEER. This CDR3 has 16 residues. Deletions cut 0 bases from V and 1 base from J, with 11 bases between. CDR3 loop: CASSQDEGQRTDTQYF. The CDR3 nucleotides read TGCGCCAGCAGCCAAGATGAAGGCCAGCGCACAGATACGCAGTATTTT.

The rearrangement joins TRBV5-1 to TRBJ2-3, with D unresolved. The CDR3 contains 11 residues. V lost 4 bases, J lost 5 bases, and 5 bases lay in between. Germline V gives CDR1 SGHRS, CDR2 YFSETQ. The CDR3, as DNA: TGCGCCAGCAGCGCCGGAGATACGCAGTATTTT. This encodes CASSAGDTQYF.

The CDR3 loop is CASSVGDRSYEQYF. DNA for the CDR3: TGTGCCAGCAGCGTCGGGGACCGATCCTACGAGCAGTACTTC. V usage is TRBV5-6 and J usage is TRBJ2-7, with D tentatively TRBD1 or TRBD2 (5 bases each). There are 14 residues in the CDR3. Germline lookup yields CDR1 SGHDT and CDR2 YYEEEE. V shed 4 bases and J shed 1 base, with 12 bases lying between them.

V is TRBV30 and J is TRBJ2-5, with D maybe TRBD1 (5 bases). Germline CDR1 GTSNPN, CDR2 SVGIG (reference sequence). Trimming removed 5 bases at V and 4 bases at J, with 14 bases between. This CDR3 is built from 13 residues. The CDR3, as DNA: TGTGCCTGGGTAGACAGCTATCCAGAGACCCAGTACTTC. Its protein product is CAWVDSYPETQYF.

The chain couples TRBV5-4 to TRBJ2-3; D uncertain. The CDR3 consists of 13 residues. Trimming removed 4 bases at V and 7 bases at J, with 13 bases between. Germline V gene lookup returns CDR1 SGHNT and CDR2 YYREEE (reference sequence). CDR3 amino acids: CASSPSYTHTQYF. CDR3 nucleotide sequence: TGTGCCAGCAGCCCGAGTTACACGCATACGCAGTATTTT.

About this clone: The same CDR3 arises from other DNA sequences in this sample as well. The CDR3 nucleotides are TGTGCCAGCAGCTTGGGCGGACCCTACGAGCAGTACTTC. Translation gives CASSLGGPYEQYF. This chain connects TRBV5-6 to TRBJ2-7, with D unresolved. V was clipped by 0 bases and J by 2 bases, with 6 bases between them. This CDR3 has 13 residues. In germline, CDR1 is SGHDT, CDR2 YYEEEE.

This rearrangement joins TRBV19 to TRBJ1-1; perhaps TRBD1 as D (6 bases). Per germline, CDR1 LNHDA and CDR2 SQIVND (reference sequence). V dropped 5 bases and J dropped 0 bases, with 13 bases sitting between them. The CDR3 covers 15 residues. CDR3: CASSPQGVVNTEAFF. DNA of the CDR3: TGTGCCAGTAGTCCACAGGGTGTCGTGAACACTGAAGCTTTCTTT.

This CDR3 is CASSEGAYYEQYF. CDR3 DNA: TGTGCCAGCAGTGAGGGGGCTTACTACGAGCAGTACTTC. The gene calls are TRBV2 and TRBJ2-7, with TRBD1 as a possible D gene (6 bases). This CDR3 has 13 residues. Germline loops: CDR1 SNHLY, CDR2 FYNNEI. V shed 3 bases and J shed 3 bases, with 9 bases lying between them. Based on the CDR3 plus reference TRBV2 and TRBJ2-7, the full variable domain is EPEVTQTPSHQVTQMGQEVILRCVPISNHLYFYWYRQILGQKVEFLVSFYNNEISEKSEIFDDQFSVERPDGSNFTLKIRSTKLEDSAMYFCASSEGAYYEQYFGPGTRLTVT.

DNA for the CDR3: TGTGCCAGCAGCCGACTAGCGGAACAAGAGACCCAGTACTTC. Its translation: CASSRLAEQETQYF. The chain combines TRBV13 with TRBJ2-5, with 9 bases that match TRBD2. Losses at the gene ends were 5 bases for V and 2 bases for J; bases not matched to a gene: 3. Germline values: CDR1 PRHDT, CDR2 FYEKMQ (reference sequence). CDR3 length: 14 amino acids.

This chain links TRBV14 with TRBJ2-7; D perhaps matches TRBD1 (6 bases). Trimming shortened V by 4 bases and J by 0 bases, and 10 bases separated the two germline ends. Germline V CDR1 and CDR2: SGHDN, FVKESK. There are 14 residues in the CDR3. The CDR3 protein is CASSLWDTSYEQYF. DNA for the CDR3: TGTGCCAGCAGCCTTTGGGACACCTCCTACGAGCAGTACTTC.

The chain links TRBV14 to TRBJ2-7; 10 bases line up with TRBD2. Germline V lookup: CDR1 SGHDN, CDR2 FVKESK. V dropped 3 bases and J dropped 4; count of bases not matched to a gene: 6. CDR3 size: 15 residues. CDR3 bases: TGTGCCAGCAGCCACGGACTAGCGGCGTTGTACGAGCAGTACTTC. Protein sequence: CASSHGLAALYEQYF.

The table lists this clone with a few counts. The V call is TRBV30, the J call TRBJ2-3, with 8 nucleotides matching TRBD2. V gave up 5 bases and J gave up 5 bases; unmatched junction bases: 6. CDR1 is GTSNPN, CDR2 SVGIG, per germline (reference sequence). The CDR3 has 13 residues. This chain's CDR3 is CAWGTRVEDTQYF. CDR3 nucleotide sequence: TGTGCCTGGGGGACTAGAGTGGAAGATACGCAGTATTTT.

This clone was detected a few times. This rearrangement joins TRBV25-1 to TRBJ1-4; the match to TRBD1 covers 7 bases. CDR3 length equals 16 residues. Per the germline V gene, CDR1 is MGHDK and CDR2 is SYGVNS. J gave up 7 bases and V 1 base, and 9 bases lay outside the gene matches. Here the CDR3 DNA reads TGTGCCAGCAGTGAATTTCGGCAGGGGGGTGGTGAAAAACTGTTTTTT. Residues: CASSEFRQGGGEKLFF.

J is TRBJ2-1 and V is TRBV13; D may be TRBD1 (6 bases). The V gene lost 4 bases and the J gene lost 2 bases, with 12 bases spanning the gap. The germline gives CDR1 PRHDT, CDR2 FYEKMQ (reference sequence). This CDR3 spans 15 amino acids. DNA for the CDR3: TGTGCCAGCAGCTCCCGGGACAATCCCTACAATGAGCAGTTCTTC. It specifies CASSSRDNPYNEQFF.

This rearrangement joins TRBV30 to TRBJ2-1, with 13 bases identical to TRBD2. The CDR3 is made up of 15 amino acids. V dropped 2 bases and J dropped 8; count of bases not matched to a gene: 6. Germline CDR1 GTSNPN, CDR2 SVGIG (reference sequence). The CDR3 nucleotides read TGTGCCTGGAGTCAAACTAGCGGGGGGGCCGATGAGCAGTTCTTC. Protein product: CAWSQTSGGADEQFF.

V is TRBV7-2 and J is TRBJ2-7; weak D call: TRBD1 (6 bases). Trimming stripped 2 bases from V and 3 bases from J, with 11 bases between. Germline values: CDR1 SGHTA, CDR2 FQGNSA. This CDR3 has 14 amino acids. CDR3 in amino acids: CASSLRDTIYEQYF. CDR3 nucleotides: TGTGCCAGCAGCTTAAGGGACACTATCTACGAGCAGTACTTC.

The V call is TRBV19, the J call TRBJ2-2; no definite D call. The CDR3 extends over 12 amino acids. The germline V gene encodes CDR1 LNHDA and CDR2 SQIVND (reference sequence). Deletions cut 1 base from V and 7 bases from J, with 4 bases between. The DNA of the CDR3 is TGTGCCAGTAGTATAGGGGACGGGGAGCTGTTTTTT. This translates into CASSIGDGELFF.

The chain couples TRBV27 to TRBJ1-2, with 10 bases lining up with TRBD1. The CDR3 has 13 amino acids. CDR1 and CDR2 (germline): MNHEY, SMNVEV (reference sequence). Trimming took 5 bases from V and 6 from J; bases not matched to a gene: 3. The CDR3 sequence: CASSDRGQDGYTF. CDR3 nucleotide sequence: TGTGCCAGCAGTGACAGGGGGCAAGATGGCTACACCTTC.

The rearrangement uses TRBV7-9 and TRBJ2-3, with D hard to call. V dropped 1 base and J dropped 1 base, with 9 bases sitting between them. The CDR3 extends over 15 amino acids. Looked up from germline, CDR1 is SEHNR and CDR2 is FQNEAQ (reference sequence). The CDR3 nucleotides are TGTGCCAGCAGCTTAGTATCACGGGGCACAGATACGCAGTATTTT. It encodes CASSLVSRGTDTQYF.

The chain uses TRBV2 and TRBJ2-5, with D unresolved. The CDR3 covers 12 residues. Germline loops: CDR1 SNHLY, CDR2 FYNNEI. Trimming took off 6 bases at V and 2 bases at J, with 7 bases between the two ends. The CDR3 sequence is CASRRWQETQYF. CDR3 DNA: TGTGCCAGCAGGAGATGGCAAGAGACCCAGTACTTC.